The 17 T cell receptor beta chains below were found in one sample sequenced in a study of T cell clones after liver transplantation. Assay: immunoSEQ multiplex PCR; the TCRdb copy retains only in-frame clones and omits some. The repertoire consists of just over 9,000 clones, with over 60% occurring once and the leading ten covering roughly 18%. This specimen consisted of CD8+ T cells from blood, obtained before liver transplant. These receptors all stem from a human donor who received a liver transplant.

The gene calls are TRBV2 and TRBJ2-3; 11 nucleotides match TRBD2. Germline V lookup: CDR1 SNHLY, CDR2 FYNNEI. The CDR3 length is 14 residues. V lost 5 bases and J lost 7; bases outside the gene matches: 5. The CDR3 region has the DNA TGTGCCAGCAGTATTAGCGGGGGGGCCCATACGCAGTATTTT. Translating it yields CASSISGGAHTQYF. Looking up the rest from reference TRBV2 and TRBJ2-3 gives the full variable domain: EPEVTQTPSHQVTQMGQEVILRCVPISNHLYFYWYRQILGQKVEFLVSFYNNEISEKSEIFDDQFSVERPDGSNFTLKIRSTKLEDSAMYFCASSISGGAHTQYFGPGTRLTVL.

The chain has TRBV5-8 and TRBJ1-1, with 8 bases lining up with TRBD1. Germline V gene sequence: CDR1 SGHTS, CDR2 YDEGEE. V shed 3 bases, J shed 0 bases, and the junction held 1 base outside the gene matches. CDR3 size: 14 residues. The CDR3 DNA sequence: TGTGCCAGCAGCTGGACAGGGTTGAACACTGAAGCTTTCTTT. Its protein is CASSWTGLNTEAFF.

The chain links TRBV27 to TRBJ2-2; the match to TRBD1 covers 7 bases. The CDR3 runs to 15 residues. Looked up from germline, CDR1 is MNHEY and CDR2 is SMNVEV (reference sequence). The trim removed 3 bases at V and 3 bases at J, leaving 4 bases unmatched. Written as DNA, the CDR3 is TGTGCCAGCAGTTTGGGGACAGTATACACCGGGGAGCTGTTTTTT. This encodes CASSLGTVYTGELFF.

The chain links TRBV4-1 to TRBJ1-1, with D unresolved. From germline, CDR1 is MGHRA and CDR2 YSYEKL. The V end lost 1 base, the J end lost 0 bases, and 6 bases lay between the germline ends. The length of the CDR3 is 14 residues. Written as DNA, the CDR3 is TGCGCCAGCAGCCAAGGAGGGCTGAACACTGAAGCTTTCTTT. Protein product: CASSQGGLNTEAFF.

The J gene is TRBJ2-5, the V gene TRBV13, with a tentative D call TRBD2 (5 bases). The germline V gene has CDR1 PRHDT and CDR2 FYEKMQ (reference sequence). Trimming took 2 bases from V and 5 from J, leaving 9 bases between them. The CDR3 runs 13 residues. The DNA of the CDR3 is TGTGCCAGCAGCTTACACGGGATGGAGACCCAGTACTTC. Translation: CASSLHGMETQYF.

The chain couples TRBV19 to TRBJ2-7; the D is unclear. Deletions cut 1 base from V and 3 bases from J, with 10 bases between. The CDR3 has 14 residues. Germline V gives CDR1 LNHDA, CDR2 SQIVND (reference sequence). CDR3: CASSIVGRSYEQYF. For the CDR3, the DNA is TGTGCCAGTAGTATAGTCGGCAGAAGCTACGAGCAGTACTTC.

By sample share, this clone is large. The J gene is TRBJ2-7, the V gene TRBV29-1; D is perhaps TRBD1 or TRBD2 (7 bases each). Trimming cost V 3 bases and J 4 bases, with 16 bases left between them. CDR3 length equals 14 residues. Germline CDR1 and CDR2: SQVTM and ANQGSEA. CDR3 sequence: CSVEVWQGGYEQYF. The DNA of the CDR3 is TGCAGCGTTGAGGTTTGGCAGGGGGGGTACGAGCAGTACTTC.

As concerns this clone: Additional DNA sequences in this sample encode the identical CDR3. The chain has TRBV9 and TRBJ2-3, with 9 bases that match TRBD1. There are 14 residues in the CDR3. V was clipped by 3 bases and J by 4 bases; unmatched bases: 3. Germline CDR1 and CDR2: SGDLS and YYNGEE. Here the CDR3 reads CASSAGQGPDTQYF. CDR3 sequence (DNA): TGTGCCAGCAGCGCGGGACAGGGACCAGATACGCAGTATTTT.

This CDR3 reads CASSDFGGSNSEQFF. The CDR3 DNA sequence: TGTGCCAGCAGTGACTTCGGCGGGAGTAATTCTGAGCAGTTCTTC. V usage is TRBV6-4 and J usage is TRBJ2-1; 7 bases fit TRBD2. The CDR3 sequence is 15 residues long. Germline assignment: CDR1 MRHNA and CDR2 SNTAGT. J gave up 9 bases and V 1 base, and 9 bases lay outside the gene matches.

The chain carries TRBV7-6 and TRBJ1-2, with D maybe TRBD1 (6 bases). The CDR3 runs 13 residues. V shed 5 bases and J shed 5 bases, with 12 bases lying between them. CDR1 and CDR2 (germline): SGHVS, FNYEAQ. CDR3 sequence (DNA): TGTGCCAGCAGCCCAAGGGGGGCGTATGGCTACACCTTC. This encodes CASSPRGAYGYTF.

The chain joins TRBV5-1 to TRBJ2-3; no clear D. Trimming took 2 bases from V and 5 from J, leaving 12 bases between them. Germline lookup yields CDR1 SGHRS and CDR2 YFSETQ. The CDR3 sequence is 14 residues long. The CDR3 nucleotides read TGCGCCAGCAGCTTTGACTCCTCCGGAGATACGCAGTATTTT. Translation: CASSFDSSGDTQYF.

V gene TRBV6-5 combines with J gene TRBJ2-7; 7 nucleotides line up with TRBD2. V lost 7 bases, J lost 7 bases, and 13 bases stayed unmatched. This CDR3 is built from 14 residues. Per the germline V gene, CDR1 is MNHEY and CDR2 is SVGAGI. The CDR3 here is CASTPLAGAWEQYF. The CDR3 DNA sequence: TGTGCCAGCACCCCCCTGGCGGGAGCGTGGGAGCAGTACTTC.

The chain couples TRBV27 to TRBJ2-7; 10 positions agree with TRBD2. The CDR3 has 15 amino acids. Germline V lookup: CDR1 MNHEY, CDR2 SMNVEV (reference sequence). With 5 bases clipped from V and 6 bases from J, the junction kept 10 bases outside the gene matches. In nucleotides, the CDR3 is TGTGCCAGCAGTCCCAGGGCTAGCGGGGGCGGCGAGCAGTACTTC. Amino acids: CASSPRASGGGEQYF.

The chain carries TRBV19 and TRBJ2-2, with D unclear. The CDR3 extends over 13 amino acids. V lost 3 bases and J 4 bases, leaving 6 bases between the germline ends. The V gene's germline CDR1 is LNHDA and CDR2 SQIVND (reference sequence). The DNA for the CDR3 is TGTGCCAGTAGTATGGGCAGCACCGGGGAGCTGTTTTTT. Translated: CASSMGSTGELFF.

This chain links TRBV29-1 with TRBJ2-6, with unresolved D. Germline CDR1 SQVTM, CDR2 ANQGSEA. The V end was cut by 3 bases, the J end by 0 bases, with 6 bases between. CDR3 size: 14 residues. The CDR3 loop is CSVDESSGANVLTF. Here the CDR3 DNA reads TGCAGCGTTGATGAGAGCTCTGGGGCCAACGTCCTGACTTTC.

Turning to this clone: This same CDR3 is encoded by further DNA sequences in the sample. The CDR3 DNA reads TGTGCCAGCAGTCGCGTAGTACAAGAGACCCAGTACTTC. Translation gives CASSRVVQETQYF. The J gene is TRBJ2-5, the V gene TRBV27; D is unclear. Germline lookup yields CDR1 MNHEY and CDR2 SMNVEV (reference sequence). This CDR3 is 13 amino acids long. Trimming took 5 bases from V and 2 from J, leaving 9 bases between them.

The rearrangement uses TRBV6-6 and TRBJ2-7; D may be TRBD1 or TRBD2 (5 bases each). V gave up 0 bases and J gave up 0 bases, with 9 bases separating them. This CDR3 is built from 15 residues. The germline V gene encodes CDR1 MNHNY and CDR2 SVGAGI (reference sequence). The CDR3 nucleotides are TGTGCCAGCAGTTACTCGATGGGGGACTCCTACGAGCAGTACTTC. Translated: CASSYSMGDSYEQYF.